The present T cell receptor beta chain was sequenced within a study of PD-1 blockade in classical Hodgkin lymphoma (dated by TCRdb to 2020 to 2022). For the study in its entirety: Nivolumab dosing was 3 mg/kg intravenously every 2 weeks, continuing until either disease progression or unacceptable toxicity. The study used TCR beta sequencing and CyTOF to define a peripheral blood immune signature of response to PD-1 blockade in classical Hodgkin lymphoma. General study outcomes and caveats: Trial patients achieving complete response had baseline diversity similar to newly diagnosed patients, whereas partial responders and progressors had significantly lower diversity. The study covered only a single clinical trial cohort, and the causes of the repertoire differences, possibly disease activity or prior therapy, were still not defined. A significant rise by C4D1 was seen in CD4+ but not CD8+ TCR diversity (p=0.0027 vs p=0.16), with the rise being most apparent in complete responders (p=0.02). Baseline TCR diversity was reported as lower in newly diagnosed patients than in healthy donors, and lower still in relapsed/refractory patients. Patients starting nivolumab less than 1 year after ASCT had lower diversity and were excluded from later analyses to avoid confounding by immune reconstitution.

With respect to this clone: Its specific antigen is unknown. No much larger clone exists at a distance of one base, and base qualities are not known.

The Qiagen DNeasy kit was used to extract genomic DNA from unsorted PBMCs and from the negatively selected CD4+ and CD8+ fractions. Amplification of TCR beta CDR3 regions was done by immunoSEQ multiplex PCR with primers that anneal to V and J segments. A synthetic immune receptor repertoire was used to minimize amplification bias, and any residual bias was removed computationally once sequencing was done. Processing in the source paper ran as follows. Custom Python scripts were used to quantify repertoire diversity as the Shannon entropy index. The unsorted, CD4+ and CD8+ repertoires were each analyzed separately, with the exception of combined analyses, where CD4+ and CD8+ sequences were merged in silico. A clone counted as expanded when the clone's frequency after treatment rose at least 2-fold relative to C1D1, and clones undetected at baseline were given a pseudocount of 0.5. Clones with 0 or 1 copy at C1D1 were defined as singleton clones, while clones with 2 or more copies were defined as non-singleton clones. By matching protein sequences in sorted samples from the same patient, clones expanded in unsorted samples were annotated as CD4+, CD8+ or unknown. Wilcoxon tests were applied to paired samples to test diversity changes from C1D1 to C4D1. In TCRdb, the immuneACCESS table is reduced to in-frame sequences with V and J assigned. These tables do not hold every clone; where another copy was compared, an unresolved V gene accounts for under half, and the others remain unexplained. V and J calls and clone size come straight from that table; D and trimming were deduced from the DNA. For this sample the table gives some 28,000 clones, of which over 65% were detected only once. The ten largest account for 21% of the sample.

This specimen's time point label, interpreted: cycle 2 day 1 (C2D1) of nivolumab. Relapse after autologous stem cell transplantation had occurred in all trial patients, and cohorts A, B and C were distinguished by prior brentuximab vedotin exposure. The trial cohort included 45 to 65 patients with relapsed/refractory classical Hodgkin lymphoma, and each patient had a best overall response of complete response, partial response or progressive disease. Single-agent nivolumab was administered to trial patients in the multi-cohort phase II CheckMate 205 trial. An independent review committee assessed best overall response by applying the 2007 International Working Group response criteria. Trial PBMCs were collected immediately before nivolumab initiation (C1D1) and during therapy at cycle 2 day 1 and cycle 4 day 1. Peripheral blood was collected in 8 mL Vacutainer Cell Preparation Tubes, from which PBMCs were isolated by centrifugation and then cryopreserved.

This TCR was sampled from a human donor with classical Hodgkin lymphoma. Sequenced here: peripheral blood mononuclear cells (PBMCs), sampled before the second cycle of nivolumab.

In nucleotides, the sequence is TGTGCCAGCTCACCAGGGACAGGGGGTAATCAGCCCCAGCATTTT. The encoded protein is CASSPGTGGNQPQHF. The chain is assembled from TRBV18 and TRBJ1-5; 11 central bases correspond to TRBD1. At the junction V is shortened by 2 bases and J by 4 bases; bases outside the gene matches: 1. CDR3 length: 15 amino acids, cysteine to phenylalanine. Only the CDR3 DNA stays, 45 bases, in frame from base 1. Reading the germline V gene gives CDR1 KGHSH and CDR2 LQKENI.